This T cell receptor beta chain was documented in a study of shared clonotypes between healthy human individuals. Study-wide background: CD4 naive and memory got three plates each, CD8 naive two, CD8 memory one.

With V trimmed by 2 bases and J by 2 bases, 11 bases remained unmatched. Germline V gene lookup returns CDR1 SGHAT and CDR2 FQNNGV. The CDR3 contains 19 residues. Broader study findings: Generation probabilities of non-shared clonotypes were lower (relative to those shared by all four donors). Generally, estimated richness proved larger in naive subsets than it did in memory subsets.

A remark on this clone: The antigen remains undetermined.

In the original analysis: From ImmunoSEQ came sequences covering only the junction and carrying no quality scores, so filtering differed. This table comes from immunoSEQ multiplex PCR, and its TCRdb copy is limited to in-frame clones, with some not included. From that table come the V and J calls and clone size; the DNA was used to work out D and trimming. Among over a million clones listed, approximately 98.5% were seen once. J is TRBJ2-1 and V is TRBV11-2, with TRBD2 matching over 11 bases. The specimen was naive CD4+ T cells sorted from blood. Subset: CD45RA+ positively selected. The TCR comes from a man in his thirties or forties in good health. The CDR3 loop reads CASSLIRLAGGVTYNEQFF. The DNA of the CDR3 is TGTGCCAGCAGCTTAATTCGCCTAGCGGGAGGTGTGACCTACAATGAGCAGTTCTTC.